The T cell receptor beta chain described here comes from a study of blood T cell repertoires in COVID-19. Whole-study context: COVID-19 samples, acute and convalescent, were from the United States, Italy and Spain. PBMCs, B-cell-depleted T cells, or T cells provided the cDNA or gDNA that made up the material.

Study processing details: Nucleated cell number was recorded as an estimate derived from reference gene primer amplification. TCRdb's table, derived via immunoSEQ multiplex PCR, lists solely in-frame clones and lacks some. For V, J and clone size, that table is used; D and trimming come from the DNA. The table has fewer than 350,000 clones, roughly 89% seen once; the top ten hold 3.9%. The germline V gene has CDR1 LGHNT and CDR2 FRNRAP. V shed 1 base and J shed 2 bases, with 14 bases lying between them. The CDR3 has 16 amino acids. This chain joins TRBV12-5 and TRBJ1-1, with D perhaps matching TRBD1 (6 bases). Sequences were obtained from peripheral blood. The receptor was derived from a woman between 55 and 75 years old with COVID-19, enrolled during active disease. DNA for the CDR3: TGTGCTAGTGGTTTGGCTTACAGGGTGAGAAACACTGAAGCTTTCTTT. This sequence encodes CASGLAYRVRNTEAFF.